One sample yielded the 27 T cell receptor beta chains listed below, sequenced in a study of Tregs in tolerant kidney transplant recipients. Sequenced by immunoSEQ multiplex PCR; TCRdb stores in-frame clones only, minus some. The profile shows about 69,000 clones, 85% to 90% of them singletons. The input for sequencing was CD4+ T cells from blood, taken before the transplant. Receptors were obtained from a human donor who received a combined kidney and bone marrow transplant.

The chain employs TRBV28 and TRBJ2-2; D possibly corresponds to TRBD2 (6 bases). V shed 3 bases and J shed 4 bases, with 12 bases lying between them. Germline V CDR1 and CDR2: MDHEN, SYDVKM. The CDR3 is 15 amino acids. CDR3 DNA sequence: TGTGCCAGCAGTTTGTCCGGGAGAAGCACCGGGGAGCTGTTTTTT. Protein: CASSLSGRSTGELFF.

The chain is built from TRBV5-3 and TRBJ2-6; D gene ambiguous. TRBV5-3 is noted as an ORF with a role that remains uncertain. V was shortened by 7 bases and J by 5 bases, with 19 bases between the two germline ends. This CDR3 has 16 residues. Here the CDR3 reads CARPDGEQSRANVLTF. CDR3 in DNA: TGTGCCAGACCAGATGGTGAACAAAGTCGGGCCAACGTCCTGACTTTC.

This chain connects TRBV5-1 to TRBJ2-1; 8 bases are shared with TRBD2. J gave up 6 bases and V 3 bases, and 14 bases lay outside the gene matches. CDR1 is SGHRS, CDR2 YFSETQ, per germline. The CDR3 runs to 17 residues. The CDR3 loop is CASSSGPGAGGANEQFF. CDR3 nucleotides: TGCGCCAGCAGCTCGGGCCCCGGGGCGGGGGGTGCCAATGAGCAGTTCTTC.

The rearrangement links TRBV28 to TRBJ2-7; D is perhaps TRBD1 (6 bases). Deletions cut 3 bases from V and 2 bases from J, with 11 bases between. Germline V gives CDR1 MDHEN, CDR2 SYDVKM. This CDR3 contains 14 residues. CDR3 sequence (DNA): TGTGCCAGCAGTTTTGGGGACACTACCTACGAGCAGTACTTC. Translating gives CASSFGDTTYEQYF.

The gene calls are TRBV2 and TRBJ1-1; D gene ambiguous. The CDR3 consists of 15 residues. The germline V gene has CDR1 SNHLY and CDR2 FYNNEI. Trimming removed 6 bases at V and 1 base at J, with 15 bases between. Here the CDR3 DNA reads TGTGCCAGCAGAGAGAGGGCCCGAGAGAACACTGAAGCTTTCTTT. It yields the protein CASRERARENTEAFF. The full variable domain, rest sourced from reference TRBV2 and TRBJ1-1, is EPEVTQTPSHQVTQMGQEVILRCVPISNHLYFYWYRQILGQKVEFLVSFYNNEISEKSEIFDDQFSVERPDGSNFTLKIRSTKLEDSAMYFCASRERARENTEAFFGQGTRLTVV.

The CDR3 nucleotides read TGTGCCAGCAGCAAAGGGGGGCCTGTCGCAGGTTACTATGGCTACACCTTC. Its translation: CASSKGGPVAGYYGYTF. The chain carries TRBV21-1 and TRBJ1-2; the DNA was not used to check the table's D call, TRBD1. TRBV21-1 constitutes a pseudogene. The CDR3 has 17 residues.

This clone was counted a single time. The chain has TRBV2 and TRBJ2-1, with unresolved D. In germline, CDR1 is SNHLY, CDR2 FYNNEI. CDR3 length: 11 residues. V lost 5 bases to trimming and J lost 12 bases, with 11 bases between them. This CDR3 reads CASSLQKWQFF. The DNA for the CDR3 is TGTGCCAGCAGTTTGCAGAAATGGCAGTTCTTC.

The chain links TRBV27 to TRBJ2-7; 9 bases are shared with TRBD1. The CDR3 is 15 amino acids. Germline assignment: CDR1 MNHEY and CDR2 SMNVEV (reference sequence). J gave up 5 bases and V 6 bases, and 11 bases lay outside the gene matches. The CDR3 is CASSHRDRALDEQYF. The CDR3 region has the DNA TGTGCCAGCAGCCACCGGGACAGGGCTTTGGACGAGCAGTACTTC.

The chain carries TRBV28 and TRBJ2-1; 15 positions agree with TRBD2. Germline V CDR1 and CDR2: MDHEN, SYDVKM. Trimming took 6 bases from V and 1 from J; bases not matched to a gene: 7. This CDR3 has 18 amino acids. CDR3 region: CASSVGLAGGSSYNEQFF. The CDR3 DNA is TGTGCCAGCAGCGTCGGACTAGCGGGAGGGTCGTCCTACAATGAGCAGTTCTTC.

V usage is TRBV5-1 and J usage is TRBJ1-5, with TRBD1 matching 10 bases. The trim removed 4 bases at V and 7 bases at J, leaving 11 bases unmatched. The CDR3 is 16 residues long. CDR1 is SGHRS, CDR2 YFSETQ, per germline. The DNA of the CDR3 is TGCGCCAGCAGCCCCCCGGGACAGGGGACGAGACAGCCCCAGCATTTT. Protein: CASSPPGQGTRQPQHF.

The chain recombines TRBV7-2 with TRBJ1-1; TRBD1 might be the D (5 bases). Germline V lookup: CDR1 SGHTA, CDR2 FQGNSA. The germline V and J ends were trimmed by 5 bases and 4 bases, with 14 bases remaining between them. The CDR3 has 14 amino acids. CDR3 nucleotides: TGTGCCAGCAGCGGTCGGCGGGGCGGCACTGAAGCTTTCTTT. This translates into CASSGRRGGTEAFF.

The V and J genes are TRBV12-5 and TRBJ2-7, with D perhaps TRBD2 (8 bases). The V gene lost 7 bases and the J gene lost 3 bases, with 19 bases spanning the gap. The CDR3 length is 15 residues. CDR1 is LGHNT, CDR2 FRNRAP, per germline. CDR3 region: CASAHGRGRIYEQYF. In DNA form, the CDR3 reads TGTGCTAGTGCCCACGGGAGGGGGCGAATCTACGAGCAGTACTTC.

V and J are TRBV4-2 and TRBJ2-5; 7 positions agree with TRBD2. The CDR3 contains 18 residues. Germline CDR1 is LGHNA and CDR2 is YNFKEQ. J gave up 0 bases and V 0 bases, and 10 bases lay outside the gene matches. CDR3 loop: CASSQDRLAEVYQETQYF. The CDR3 nucleotides read TGTGCCAGCAGCCAAGATAGGCTAGCGGAAGTGTACCAAGAGACCCAGTACTTC.

The chain is built from TRBV18 and TRBJ2-5; possibly TRBD1 for D (5 bases). The V gene's germline CDR1 is KGHSH and CDR2 LQKENI. Trimming pared 1 base from V and 5 bases from J, leaving 14 bases between. The CDR3 is 15 amino acids. The CDR3 protein is CASSPLEGAWETQYF. CDR3 DNA sequence: TGTGCCAGCTCACCACTCGAAGGGGCATGGGAGACCCAGTACTTC. The full variable domain, rest sourced from reference TRBV18 and TRBJ2-5, is NAGVMQNPRHLVRRRGQEARLRCSPMKGHSHVYWYRQLPEEGLKFMVYLQKENIIDESGMPKERFSAEFPKEGPSILRIQQVVRGDSAAYFCASSPLEGAWETQYFGPGTRLLVL.

The chain employs TRBV18 and TRBJ2-3, with TRBD1 identical over 7 bases. Per germline, CDR1 KGHSH and CDR2 LQKENI. The CDR3 runs 16 residues. V was pared by 3 bases and J by 2 bases, with 8 bases of the junction left unmatched. The CDR3 region is CASSPFRTGNTDTQYF. As DNA, the CDR3 is TGTGCCAGCTCACCTTTCAGGACAGGAAACACAGATACGCAGTATTTT.

The chain carries TRBV9 and TRBJ2-1, with D maybe TRBD1 (6 bases). The CDR3 has 16 residues. V was shortened by 3 bases and J by 2 bases, with 15 bases between the two germline ends. Germline values: CDR1 SGDLS, CDR2 YYNGEE. DNA of the CDR3: TGTGCCAGCAGCGAGCCGGGACACAGCCCCTACAATGAGCAGTTCTTC. As protein: CASSEPGHSPYNEQFF.

The rearrangement uses TRBV15 and TRBJ2-5; D gene ambiguous. The CDR3 is made up of 15 amino acids. The ends were cut back, 0 bases at V and 2 bases at J, with 10 bases in the middle. Germline V gene data show CDR1 as LNHNV and CDR2 as YYDKDF (reference sequence). The CDR3: CATSRDLAEQETQYF. CDR3 bases: TGTGCCACCAGCAGAGATCTGGCAGAACAAGAGACCCAGTACTTC.

Only one count was recorded for this clone. This rearrangement joins TRBV19 to TRBJ1-3, with D hard to call. Looked up from germline, CDR1 is LNHDA and CDR2 is SQIVND (reference sequence). Trimming left V 6 bases short and J 1 base short, with 10 bases between. CDR3 length equals 14 residues. Here the CDR3 reads CASRPRESGNTIYF. The CDR3, as DNA: TGTGCCAGTAGGCCCCGGGAATCTGGAAACACCATATATTTT.

This clone appeared a single time. The rearrangement links TRBV5-4 to TRBJ2-2, with TRBD1 matching 10 bases. Germline loops: CDR1 SGHNT, CDR2 YYREEE (reference sequence). V lost 2 bases to trimming and J lost 5 bases; unmatched junction nucleotides: 12. This CDR3 region has 18 residues. The CDR3 sequence is CASSLSPRRDRGTGELFF. DNA for the CDR3: TGTGCCAGCAGCTTAAGCCCTCGCCGGGACAGGGGAACCGGGGAGCTGTTTTTT.

This sequence joins TRBV5-1 and TRBJ2-3, with D unresolved. Trimming took off 0 bases at V and 4 bases at J, with 6 bases between the two ends. This CDR3 is built from 13 residues. Germline V gene lookup returns CDR1 SGHRS and CDR2 YFSETQ. For the CDR3, the DNA is TGCGCCAGCAGCTTGGCCGTCTCAGATACGCAGTATTTT. It is translated as CASSLAVSDTQYF. The full variable domain, completed using reference TRBV5-1 and TRBJ2-3, is KAGVTQTPRYLIKTRGQQVTLSCSPISGHRSVSWYQQTPGQGLQFLFEYFSETQRNKGNFPGRFSGRQFSNSRSEMNVSTLELGDSALYLCASSLAVSDTQYFGPGTRLTVL.

V usage is TRBV7-3 and J usage is TRBJ2-2, with no clear D. Germline V gene lookup returns CDR1 SGHTA and CDR2 FQGTGA. The ends were cut back, 6 bases at V and 1 base at J, with 9 bases in the middle. The CDR3 is made up of 14 amino acids. The CDR3 bases are TGTGCCAGCAGGTCTAACAGGAACACCGGGGAGCTGTTTTTT. Its protein product is CASRSNRNTGELFF.

This clone has just one count. This chain connects TRBV7-6 to TRBJ2-3; 8 bases are shared with TRBD1. The CDR3 contains 15 residues. Germline values: CDR1 SGHVS, CDR2 FNYEAQ. The trim removed 1 base at V and 1 base at J, leaving 1 base unmatched. DNA for the CDR3: TGTGCCAGCAGCTTAGGACAGGGGCGCACAGATACGCAGTATTTT. This gives the protein CASSLGQGRTDTQYF.

The chain is built from TRBV9 and TRBJ2-6; 12 bases map to TRBD1. The V segment lost 0 bases and the J segment 3 bases; nucleotides outside the gene matches: 7. The germline gives CDR1 SGDLS, CDR2 YYNGEE. CDR3 length equals 19 residues. CDR3 residues: CASSVGWGQGALGANVLTF. The CDR3 DNA reads as TGTGCCAGCAGCGTAGGGTGGGGACAGGGGGCTCTTGGGGCCAACGTCCTGACTTTC.

V usage is TRBV9 and J usage is TRBJ2-1, with D perhaps matching TRBD2 (5 bases). The V end lost 3 bases, the J end lost 0 bases, and 13 bases lay between the germline ends. In germline, CDR1 is SGDLS, CDR2 YYNGEE. CDR3 length: 16 residues. CDR3 DNA: TGTGCCAGCAGCGGGCTGCGGGCGAGCTCCTACAATGAGCAGTTCTTC. This sequence encodes CASSGLRASSYNEQFF.

A remark on this clone: The sample has other DNA sequences that encode this CDR3 too. The chain carries TRBV27 and TRBJ2-5; TRBD2 matches 10 bases. Germline V gene lookup returns CDR1 MNHEY and CDR2 SMNVEV (reference sequence). The CDR3 spans 13 residues. V was pared by 7 bases and J by 3 bases, with 2 bases of the junction left unmatched. The CDR3 DNA reads TGTGCCAGCATGGGACTAGCGAAAGAGACCCAGTACTTC. Translated: CASMGLAKETQYF.

The chain recombines TRBV7-2 with TRBJ2-1, with D tentatively TRBD2 (5 bases). Between the trimmed V and J ends, which lost 5 bases and 1 base, there was a span of 9 bases. CDR1 is SGHTA, CDR2 FQGNSA, per germline. The CDR3 is made up of 14 amino acids. CDR3 loop: CASSSPGSYNEQFF. CDR3 coding DNA: TGTGCCAGCAGCAGTCCGGGGTCCTACAATGAGCAGTTCTTC.

This chain links TRBV7-2 with TRBJ2-7, with D tentatively TRBD2 (5 bases). V lost 5 bases and J lost 0, with 14 bases in between. From germline, CDR1 is SGHTA and CDR2 FQGNSA. The CDR3 length is 15 residues. In nucleotides, the CDR3 is TGTGCCAGCAGCCCCTTCGGGCGGGCCTCCTACGAGCAGTACTTC. It codes for CASSPFGRASYEQYF.